The 8 T cell receptor beta chains presented below share a single source sample, sequenced in a study of CD8 T cells in Susac syndrome. Reverse transcription of roughly 0.5 to 1 ug RNA was performed with random hexamers. TCRdb analysed the immunoSEQ multiplex PCR reads with MiXCR anew, one entry per CDR3 protein. The repertoire holds roughly 200,000 distinct CDR3 sequences, with roughly 95% as singletons. The source material was CD4+ T cells from PBMCs. These receptors all come from a human donor with multiple sclerosis.

This rearrangement joins TRBV7-8 to TRBJ1-1; D is ambiguous. V was clipped by 2 bases and J by 11 bases, with 9 bases between them. Per the germline V gene, CDR1 is SGHVS and CDR2 is FQNEAQ. This CDR3 spans 11 amino acids. Here the CDR3 DNA reads TGTGCCAGCAGCTTAAATGAGATGGCTTTCTTT. Translating gives CASSLNEMAFF. The complete variable domain, with remaining parts taken from reference TRBV7-8 and TRBJ1-1, reads GAGVSQSPRYKVAKRGQDVALRCDPISGHVSLFWYQQALGQGPEFLTYFQNEAQLDKSGLPSDRFFAERPEGSVSTLKIQRTQQEDSAVYLCASSLNEMAFFGQGTRLTVV.

For the CDR3, the DNA is TGTGCCTGGAGTGCCGGCGTGGCCGAAGGGAGGGAAGCTTTCTTT. It encodes CAWSAGVAEGREAFF. The chain uses TRBV30 and TRBJ1-1, with no clear D. V was trimmed by 1 base and J by 8 bases, leaving 20 bases between them. Germline assignment: CDR1 GTSNPN and CDR2 SVGIG (reference sequence). The CDR3 is made up of 15 amino acids.

V usage is TRBV7-8 and J usage is TRBJ2-2; the D is unclear. Germline V gene lookup returns CDR1 SGHVS and CDR2 FQNEAQ. Trimming took 2 bases from V and 5 from J, leaving 6 bases between them. This CDR3 is built from 13 residues. This chain's CDR3 is CASSLRVTGELFF. Here the CDR3 DNA reads TGTGCCAGCAGCTTAAGGGTGACCGGGGAGCTGTTTTTT.

The chain recombines TRBV28 with TRBJ1-5; tentative D call: TRBD1 (5 bases). This CDR3 is 15 amino acids long. Germline-derived CDR1 and CDR2 are MDHEN and SYDVKM. V lost 6 bases and J 5 bases, leaving 17 bases between the germline ends. The CDR3 nucleotides are TGTGCCAGCAGCTTCCCCCAGGGATTTTATCAGCCCCAGCATTTT. This codes for CASSFPQGFYQPQHF.

The J gene is TRBJ2-5, the V gene TRBV7-2; TRBD2 might be the D (5 bases). Per germline, CDR1 SGHTA and CDR2 FQGNSA. Trimming shortened V by 4 bases and J by 5 bases, and 17 bases separated the two germline ends. The CDR3 covers 15 residues. CDR3 nucleotides: TGTGCCAGCAGCTCCGGGCCAAGTCCGGGGGAGACCCAGTACTTC. It encodes CASSSGPSPGETQYF.

The J gene is TRBJ2-7, the V gene TRBV5-4; D might be TRBD1 (6 bases). The V end was cut by 3 bases, the J end by 4 bases, with 14 bases between. Germline CDR1 SGHNT, CDR2 YYREEE (reference sequence). CDR3 length: 14 residues. CDR3 sequence reads: CASSSPGTPYEQYF. CDR3 DNA: TGTGCCAGCAGCTCACCCGGGACACCTTACGAGCAGTACTTC.

The CDR3 bases are TGTGCTAGTGGTTTGGACGGAGCCTACGAGCAGTACTTC. This gives the protein CASGLDGAYEQYF. The rearrangement joins TRBV12-5 to TRBJ2-7; D not resolved. This CDR3 region has 13 residues. Trimming pared 1 base from V and 2 bases from J, leaving 6 bases between. Germline lookup yields CDR1 LGHNT and CDR2 FRNRAP.

The rearrangement links TRBV6-4 to TRBJ2-1; a weak D match, TRBD2 (6 bases). The length of the CDR3 is 13 residues. Trimming took off 4 bases at V and 8 bases at J, with 12 bases between the two ends. The germline V gene encodes CDR1 MRHNA and CDR2 SNTAGT. The CDR3 reads CASSARLGDEQFF. CDR3 bases: TGTGCCAGCAGTGCCCGACTAGGGGATGAGCAGTTCTTC.